A single sample is the source of the 20 T cell receptor beta chains below, sequenced in a study of T cell changes during pregnancy in multiple sclerosis. Method: immunoSEQ multiplex PCR; TCRdb's copy keeps in-frame clones and lacks some. This repertoire shows more than 65,000 clones, 85% to 95% found once; its top ten account for over 0.8%. The sample was peripheral blood, taken in the first trimester of pregnancy. All receptors derive from a female donor with multiple sclerosis, enrolled in a pregnancy study.

The rearrangement uses TRBV9 and TRBJ2-1; no clear D. Deletions cut 0 bases from V and 9 bases from J, with 13 bases between. There are 14 residues in the CDR3. CDR1 and CDR2 from the germline V gene are SGDLS and YYNGEE. The CDR3 spells CASSVALRATEQFF. The CDR3 DNA sequence: TGTGCCAGCAGCGTAGCTCTTCGAGCAACTGAGCAGTTCTTC.

V and J are TRBV10-3 and TRBJ2-7; perhaps TRBD1 as D (6 bases). CDR1 ENHRY and CDR2 SYGVKD come from the germline V gene. V was trimmed by 6 bases and J by 6 bases, leaving 15 bases between them. CDR3 length: 13 amino acids. The DNA of the CDR3 is TGTGCCATCAGCGGGACAAAAGAAAGCGAGCAGTACTTC. Protein: CAISGTKESEQYF.

The chain carries TRBV6-5 and TRBJ1-2, with 11 bases aligning to TRBD1. The CDR3 has 14 residues. Germline CDR1 is MNHEY and CDR2 is SVGAGI. The trim removed 5 bases at V and 8 bases at J, leaving 7 bases unmatched. Here the CDR3 DNA reads TGTGCCAGCAGTAACGGACAGGGGGCGCGAGGCTACACCTTC. This translates into CASSNGQGARGYTF.

V usage is TRBV6-6 and J usage is TRBJ2-7; tentative D call: TRBD2 (5 bases). Per germline, CDR1 MNHNY and CDR2 SVGAGI (reference sequence). Trimming shortened V by 5 bases and J by 0 bases, and 17 bases separated the two germline ends. The CDR3 contains 16 residues. CDR3 residues: CASSPTLPGISYEQYF. CDR3 in DNA: TGTGCCAGCAGTCCTACCCTTCCGGGGATCTCCTACGAGCAGTACTTC.

The rearrangement joins TRBV29-1 to TRBJ1-4; D is unresolved. CDR1 and CDR2 from the germline V gene are SQVTM and ANQGSEA. Trimming left V 7 bases short and J 8 bases short, with 8 bases between. The CDR3 length is 10 residues. This CDR3 reads CSGGNEKLFF. CDR3 coding DNA: TGCAGCGGTGGCAACGAAAAACTGTTTTTT.

The gene calls are TRBV5-1 and TRBJ2-7; TRBD1 is a possible D gene (7 bases). From germline, CDR1 is SGHRS and CDR2 YFSETQ. This CDR3 has 15 residues. Trimming removed 4 bases at V and 4 bases at J, with 18 bases between. Here the CDR3 reads CASSPVEGARYEQYF. The CDR3 nucleotides read TGCGCCAGCAGCCCTGTGGAGGGGGCAAGGTACGAGCAGTACTTC.

The chain employs TRBV2 and TRBJ2-5, with TRBD1 matching 9 bases. The end of the DNA is better explained by TRBJ2-7, so the J call may be wrong. Germline V CDR1 and CDR2: SNHLY, FYNNEI. This CDR3 comprises 12 residues. The CDR3 DNA reads as TGTGCCAGCAAGGGACAGGGCTTCGAGCAGTACTTC. Translation: CASKGQGFEQYF.

This chain connects TRBV2 to TRBJ2-2; weak D call: TRBD2 (5 bases). From germline, CDR1 is SNHLY and CDR2 FYNNEI. V dropped 8 bases and J dropped 7 bases, with 8 bases sitting between them. The CDR3 extends over 11 amino acids. As DNA, the CDR3 is TGTGCCAGCTTGAGGGACGGGGAGCTGTTTTTT. This sequence encodes CASLRDGELFF.

The chain carries TRBV10-3 and TRBJ2-1, with TRBD2 matching 7 bases. Looked up from germline, CDR1 is ENHRY and CDR2 is SYGVKD. The CDR3 is 14 amino acids. Trimming at V came to 2 bases and at J to 6 bases, leaving 4 bases not matched to a gene. CDR3 nucleotide sequence: TGTGCCATCAGTGAGGCACTAGCGTCCAATGAGCAGTTCTTC. This gives the protein CAISEALASNEQFF.

The rearrangement uses TRBV6-5 and TRBJ1-2; 7 nucleotides line up with TRBD1. The CDR3 spans 14 residues. Germline-derived CDR1 and CDR2 are MNHEY and SVGAGI. The V gene end was trimmed by 0 bases and the J gene end by 4 bases; junction bases not matched to a gene: 2. This chain's CDR3 is CASSYSYRGYGYTF. The CDR3 coding sequence is TGTGCCAGCAGTTACTCGTACAGGGGCTATGGCTACACCTTC.

The V gene is TRBV4-1, the J gene TRBJ1-4; no firm D call. The CDR3 is 14 residues long. Germline V lookup: CDR1 MGHRA, CDR2 YSYEKL. V was shortened by 2 bases and J by 7 bases, with 11 bases between the two germline ends. As DNA, the CDR3 is TGCGCCAGCAGCCAATCGGAGGCTCTTGAAAAACTGTTTTTT. It codes for CASSQSEALEKLFF.

The chain couples TRBV4-1 to TRBJ2-3; TRBD2 matches 9 bases. Germline trimming cut 3 bases from V and 4 bases from J; bases unmatched to any gene: 5. The CDR3 extends over 15 amino acids. CDR1 MGHRA and CDR2 YSYEKL come from the germline V gene. The CDR3, as DNA: TGCGCCAGCAGCCAGGTAGCGGGGGCGTCAGATACGCAGTATTTT. It codes for CASSQVAGASDTQYF.

The genes are TRBV27 and TRBJ1-5; 11 nucleotides align to TRBD1. With V trimmed by 3 bases and J by 2 bases, 3 bases remained unmatched. This CDR3 spans 16 amino acids. Looked up from germline, CDR1 is MNHEY and CDR2 is SMNVEV (reference sequence). The chain's CDR3 is CASSLGQGEGNQPQHF. In DNA form, the CDR3 reads TGTGCCAGCAGTTTGGGACAGGGGGAAGGCAATCAGCCCCAGCATTTT.

The chain joins TRBV7-6 to TRBJ2-7, with TRBD1 matching over 9 bases. This CDR3 comprises 15 residues. J lost 4 bases, V lost 5 bases, and 9 bases had no gene match. The V gene's germline CDR1 is SGHVS and CDR2 FNYEAQ. The DNA of the CDR3 is TGTGCCAGCAGCCCGGGACAGGGTGTTCGTTACGAGCAGTACTTC. This translates into CASSPGQGVRYEQYF. Variable domain in full (rest from reference TRBV7-6 and TRBJ2-7): GAGVSQSPRYKVTKRGQDVALRCDPISGHVSLYWYRQALGQGPEFLTYFNYEAQQDKSGLPNDRFSAERPEGSISTLTIQRTEQRDSAMYRCASSPGQGVRYEQYFGPGTRLTVT.

The chain employs TRBV28 and TRBJ2-1; possibly TRBD2 for D (6 bases). This CDR3 is built from 16 residues. CDR1 and CDR2 (germline): MDHEN, SYDVKM. The germline V and J ends were trimmed by 5 bases and 2 bases, with 16 bases remaining between them. CDR3 in amino acids: CASSTSLKGPYNEQFF. For the CDR3, the DNA is TGTGCCAGCAGTACTAGCCTTAAGGGCCCCTACAATGAGCAGTTCTTC.

This chain connects TRBV7-8 to TRBJ1-2; tentative D call: TRBD1 (5 bases). V was trimmed by 0 bases and J by 1 base, leaving 9 bases between them. The V gene's germline CDR1 is SGHVS and CDR2 FQNEAQ. This CDR3 contains 15 residues. DNA of the CDR3: TGTGCCAGCAGCTTAGCGGGGGGAGGTAACTATGGCTACACCTTC. Translated: CASSLAGGGNYGYTF.

The chain is built from TRBV9 and TRBJ1-1, with TRBD1 as a possible D gene (5 bases). The V gene lost 4 bases and the J gene lost 5 bases, with 27 bases spanning the gap. This CDR3 has 18 amino acids. Germline lookup yields CDR1 SGDLS and CDR2 YYNGEE. CDR3 nucleotide sequence: TGTGCCAGCAGCCTTAGCGGGGGGTTCCTAGGGGAGGGGACTGAAGCTTTCTTT. Translating it yields CASSLSGGFLGEGTEAFF.

The chain joins TRBV30 to TRBJ2-2; D call uncertain. V was clipped by 3 bases and J by 0 bases, with 20 bases between them. There are 18 residues in the CDR3. Germline CDR1 is GTSNPN and CDR2 is SVGIG (reference sequence). CDR3 coding DNA: TGTGCCTGGAGCGGATTTGGTAGCAACTCCGCGAACACCGGGGAGCTGTTTTTT. It codes for CAWSGFGSNSANTGELFF.

The chain employs TRBV9 and TRBJ1-3; D unclear. Germline V gene sequence: CDR1 SGDLS, CDR2 YYNGEE. The CDR3 has 15 amino acids. V shed 3 bases and J shed 0 bases, with 10 bases lying between them. Written as DNA, the CDR3 is TGTGCCAGCAGCGGCCTCGGGGACTCTGGAAACACCATATATTTT. This translates into CASSGLGDSGNTIYF.

The rearrangement joins TRBV19 to TRBJ2-3; no firm D call. V was pared by 3 bases and J by 2 bases, with 6 bases between. This CDR3 contains 13 residues. Germline V gives CDR1 LNHDA, CDR2 SQIVND (reference sequence). CDR3 loop: CASSIQDTDTQYF. Written as DNA, the CDR3 is TGTGCCAGTAGTATCCAGGACACAGATACGCAGTATTTT.